This section outlines one T cell receptor (beta chain) sequence together with its context. The antigen remains undetermined. This specimen belongs to a study of T cell responses to AZD1222 COVID-19 vaccine. This table comes from immunoSEQ multiplex PCR, and its TCRdb copy is limited to in-frame clones, with some not included. Of tens of thousands of clones in the sample, just over 90% were seen once. The CDR3 totals 16 residues. Germline loops: CDR1 KGHDR, CDR2 SFDVKD. The ends lost 2 bases at V and 13 bases at J; junction bases unmatched: 18. Study observations and caveats: The study found vaccine-associated CD4 TCRs spanning spike, dominant at 160-218 and 743-854. Possibly, clonal diversity was underestimated; donors were largely white British and included more females.

Material: peripheral blood, obtained on day 0 of MenACWY control vaccination. The source is an adult in good health. The chain uses TRBV24-1 and TRBJ1-2, with TRBD1 matching over 7 bases. The CDR3 coding sequence is TGTGCCACCAGTGATTCCCACTCAGATCGGACAGGAAAATTCACCTTC. This sequence encodes CATSDSHSDRTGKFTF.